The 19 T cell receptor beta chains below come from one sample, sequenced in a study of regulatory T cells in long-lasting Graves disease. Arm-PCR of CDR3 regions and iRepertoire HTBI primers were the basis on which TCR beta libraries were built. From the multiplex PCR reads, TCRdb called clonotypes with MiXCR, one entry per CDR3 protein. This repertoire shows approximately 540,000 distinct CDR3 sequences, around 13% found once; its top ten account for about 8.3%. The time point was: newly diagnosed GD, antithyroid drugs for less than 3 months. PBMC-extracted RNA yielded the TCR library. The data were also submitted as part of a second study, on T cells in Graves' hyperthyroidism and ophthalmopathy.

This specimen was peripheral blood mononuclear cells (PBMCs), taken at new diagnosis, from a patient treated with antithyroid drugs. These receptors all stem from a woman aged 25-40 years with Graves disease.

This clonotype was seen repeatedly, ten times or more. The V and J genes are TRBV28 and TRBJ1-4; no clear D gene. The germline V gene has CDR1 MDHEN and CDR2 SYDVKM. V was pared by 2 bases and J by 0 bases, with 7 bases between. This CDR3 contains 15 residues. This chain's CDR3 is CASSLKIATNEKLFF. The CDR3 nucleotides read TGTGCCAGCAGTTTAAAGATAGCAACTAATGAAAAACTGTTTTTT. Full variable domain (missing parts from reference TRBV28 and TRBJ1-4): DVKVTQSSRYLVKRTGEKVFLECVQDMDHENMFWYRQDPGLGLRLIYFSYDVKMKEKGDIPEGYSVSREKKERFSLILESASTNQTSMYLCASSLKIATNEKLFFGSGTQLSVL.

The table lists this clonotype with many counts. The V and J genes are TRBV30 and TRBJ1-1; no definite D call. The CDR3 is made up of 12 amino acids. V was pared by 3 bases and J by 2 bases, with 7 bases between. Looked up from germline, CDR1 is GTSNPN and CDR2 is SVGIG (reference sequence). In DNA, the CDR3 is TGTGCCTGGAGCGCCCCCAACACTGAAGCTTTCTTT. This codes for CAWSAPNTEAFF.

The chain uses TRBV7-6 and TRBJ2-1; 11 nucleotides align to TRBD2. The V segment lost 5 bases and the J segment 4 bases; nucleotides outside the gene matches: 7. Per germline, CDR1 SGHVS and CDR2 FNYEAQ. The CDR3 totals 16 residues. CDR3 amino acids: CASSRDTSGSYNEQFF. The CDR3 DNA is TGTGCCAGCAGCCGAGACACTAGCGGGAGTTACAATGAGCAGTTCTTC.

This clonotype has only a few counts. The V and J genes are TRBV18 and TRBJ2-1; 10 bases are shared with TRBD2. The CDR3 covers 18 residues. Looked up from germline, CDR1 is KGHSH and CDR2 is LQKENI. Trimming at V came to 2 bases and at J to 5 bases, leaving 12 bases not matched to a gene. CDR3 bases: TGTGCCAGCTCACCATCCCCCCCCGGACTAGCGGCCAACAATGAGCAGTTCTTC. Translated, it gives CASSPSPPGLAANNEQFF.

Worth noting for this clonotype: A single base separates this from a much larger clone, so it may be a read error. This sequence joins TRBV2 and TRBJ2-7; D call uncertain. The CDR3 runs 14 residues. Per germline, CDR1 SNHLY and CDR2 FYNNEI. The V gene lost 6 bases and the J gene lost 2 bases, with 14 bases spanning the gap. The CDR3 reads CASSIDGTTYEQYF. The CDR3 DNA reads as TGTGCCAGCAGCATAGACGGCACTACCTACGAGCAGTACTTC. Filled out from reference TRBV2 and TRBJ2-7, the complete variable domain reads EPEVTQTPSHQVTQMGQEVILRCVPISNHLYFYWYRQILGQKVEFLVSFYNNEISEKSEIFDDQFSVERPDGSNFTLKIRSTKLEDSAMYFCASSIDGTTYEQYFGPGTRLTVT.

Many counts were recorded for this clonotype. The rearrangement joins TRBV19 to TRBJ2-1; 12 bases are a match to TRBD2. With 3 bases clipped from V and 9 bases from J, the junction kept 15 bases outside the gene matches. The CDR3 covers 18 residues. Per the germline V gene, CDR1 is LNHDA and CDR2 is SQIVND (reference sequence). The CDR3 protein is CASSIMMLAGGLIGEQFF. CDR3 bases: TGTGCCAGTAGTATTATGATGCTAGCGGGAGGGCTGATTGGTGAGCAGTTCTTC.

There are many counts of this clonotype. This chain connects TRBV24-1 to TRBJ1-1, with a tentative D call TRBD1 (6 bases). CDR1 KGHDR and CDR2 SFDVKD come from the germline V gene. This CDR3 region has 15 residues. With 7 bases removed from V and 3 bases from J, the gap between germline ends came to 17 bases. The CDR3 DNA follows: TGTGCCACCAGCCCGCAGGGGAGGGAGGACACTGAAGCTTTCTTT. Its protein is CATSPQGREDTEAFF.

This clonotype has a count of ten or more. J is TRBJ1-2 and V is TRBV27; TRBD1 agrees at 10 bases. The CDR3 consists of 18 residues. Unmatched junction bases numbered 13, after V lost 6 bases and J lost 0 bases. Germline V gene lookup returns CDR1 MNHEY and CDR2 SMNVEV (reference sequence). CDR3: CASRTNPGQGLANYGYTF. The DNA of the CDR3 is TGTGCCAGCAGGACTAACCCGGGACAGGGGTTAGCTAACTATGGCTACACCTTC.

As regards this clonotype: A much larger clonotype is one base distant, so this may be a read error. The chain has TRBV7-2 and TRBJ2-7; 10 bases match TRBD2. Germline V gene data show CDR1 as SGHTA and CDR2 as FQGNSA. The J segment lost 5 bases and the V segment lost 1 base, leaving 8 bases of the junction unmatched. The CDR3 is 16 amino acids. The DNA of the CDR3 is TGTGCCAGCAGCTTAGTTCCACTAGCGGGAATCCACGAGCAGTACTTC. As protein: CASSLVPLAGIHEQYF.

The table lists this clonotype with many counts. The V and J genes are TRBV11-3 and TRBJ2-3; 14 nucleotides align to TRBD2. V lost 1 base, J lost 6 bases, and 0 bases stayed unmatched. There are 15 residues in the CDR3. Germline lookup yields CDR1 SGHNT and CDR2 YENEEA. CDR3 nucleotides: TGTGCCAGCAGCTTAGGACTAGCGGGAGGGGATACGCAGTATTTT. Its translation is CASSLGLAGGDTQYF.

This clonotype was seen ten or more times. CDR3 nucleotides: TGTGCCAGCAGCCAATACAGGGGGGAAGAAAAACTGTTTTTT. This gives the protein CASSQYRGEEKLFF. The chain combines TRBV3-1 with TRBJ1-4; 8 bases map to TRBD1. The V and J ends lost 2 bases and 8 bases, in that order; junction bases with no gene match: 4. This CDR3 contains 14 residues. Germline loops: CDR1 LGHDT, CDR2 YNNKEL (reference sequence).

There are many counts of this clonotype. This chain connects TRBV27 to TRBJ2-1, with D hard to call. The germline V gene encodes CDR1 MNHEY and CDR2 SMNVEV (reference sequence). There are 13 residues in the CDR3. Between the trimmed V and J ends, which lost 3 bases and 9 bases, there was a span of 12 bases. CDR3 coding DNA: TGTGCCAGCAGTTTCCTGAGGTCGGGTGAGCAGTTCTTC. This encodes CASSFLRSGEQFF.

Concerning this clonotype: A read error is possible here, since a much larger clone lies one base away. The chain carries TRBV6-2 or TRBV6-3 and TRBJ2-7, with a weak D call TRBD2 (5 bases). V was trimmed by 2 bases and J by 4 bases, leaving 15 bases between them. Looked up from germline, CDR1 is MNHEY and CDR2 is SVGEGT. The CDR3 length is 15 residues. As DNA, the CDR3 is TGTGCCAGCAGTTACCGGTGGGAGAACAGTTACGAGCAGTACTTC. This gives the protein CASSYRWENSYEQYF.

In its sample, this clonotype was seen a few times. At one end the junction does not follow the germline gene, possibly because of a read error. This chain uses TRBV10-2 with TRBJ1-1; D call uncertain. The CDR3 runs to 15 residues. Per the germline V gene, CDR1 is WSHSY and CDR2 is SAAADI. CDR3 DNA sequence: TGCGCCAGCAGTGAGTTTGACGGTAGGAACGCTGAAGCTTTCTTT. It yields the protein CASSEFDGRNAEAFF.

The genes are TRBV9 and TRBJ2-6; 8 nucleotides line up with TRBD1. In germline, CDR1 is SGDLS, CDR2 YYNGEE. V shed 3 bases and J 4 bases; nucleotides not matched to a gene: 3. There are 15 residues in the CDR3. CDR3 residues: CASSAGGEGANVLTF. The CDR3 DNA reads as TGTGCCAGCAGCGCAGGGGGCGAAGGGGCCAACGTCCTGACTTTC.

This clonotype was counted a few times. A far bigger clonotype differs at one base, so this is likely a read error. The chain couples TRBV11-2 to TRBJ2-4, with 7 bases matching TRBD2. CDR1 is SGHAT and CDR2 is FQNNGV in the germline V gene. V lost 2 bases, J lost 13 bases, and 14 bases stayed unmatched. The CDR3 is 15 amino acids. The DNA for the CDR3 is TGTGCCAGCAGCTTATCGAGGGAGGGCCGTCAGGAGCAGTACTTC. Its protein product is CASSLSREGRQEQYF.

This clonotype occurred many times. This chain links TRBV18 with TRBJ1-3; no clear D. V was cut by 1 base and J by 2 bases, with 6 bases left in between. Per germline, CDR1 KGHSH and CDR2 LQKENI. This CDR3 is built from 14 residues. The CDR3 DNA sequence: TGTGCCAGCTCACCACGGCAGACTGGAAACACCATATATTTT. Translation: CASSPRQTGNTIYF.

The CDR3 loop is CAWSPGGEYKKPGQPQHF. The DNA for the CDR3 is TGTGCCTGGAGTCCGGGCGGCGAGTATAAAAAACCGGGCCAGCCCCAGCATTTT. The chain carries TRBV30 and TRBJ1-5; D is unresolved. The CDR3 runs to 18 residues. V was pared by 2 bases and J by 7 bases, with 27 bases between. Germline-derived CDR1 and CDR2 are GTSNPN and SVGIG (reference sequence).

This clonotype was seen only a few times. The rearrangement uses TRBV6-2 or TRBV6-3 and TRBJ2-5; 10 bases match TRBD1. Germline CDR1 MNHEY, CDR2 SVGEGT. J lost 4 bases, V lost 6 bases, and 2 bases had no gene match. The CDR3 is 13 amino acids. The CDR3 reads CASRGDRGETQYF. The CDR3 DNA reads TGTGCCAGCAGGGGGGACAGGGGAGAGACCCAGTACTTC.